These T cell receptor beta chains were read from a single sample in a study of blood T cell repertoires in COVID-19. The assay was immunoSEQ multiplex PCR, and TCRdb's table has in-frame clones only and misses some. The sample holds some 390,000 clones; 85% to 90% are singletons and the top ten take around 3%. The specimen was peripheral blood. Receptors originate from a human donor in a cohort sampled during active COVID-19. Both conserved end residues are part of each CDR3. Fields, in order: J gene, clone size, V gene, D gene, CDR3 DNA, CDR3 protein. D genes are given only for firm matches. Size tells how often a clone was seen (once, few, many) or the class of an expanded clone, and some rows leave it out.

TRBJ1-5 | NA | TRBV5-1 | TRBD1 | TGCGCCAGCAGCTTTACAGGGGATCCCGATCAGCCCCAGCATTTT | CASSFTGDPDQPQHF
TRBJ2-1 | NA | TRBV11-2 | TRBD2 | TGTGCCAGCAGCTTCACCGGGACTAGGCGATACAATGAGCAGTTCTTC | CASSFTGTRRYNEQFF
TRBJ2-5 | once | TRBV2 | TRBD2 | TGTGCCAGCAGTGGGTTGCGGGGGGGGCAAGAGACCCAGTACTTC | CASSGLRGGQETQYF
TRBJ1-1 | NA | TRBV28 | NA | TGTGCCAGCAAAATCCCGGAGTATGACACTGAAGCTTTCTTT | CASKIPEYDTEAFF
TRBJ1-5 | NA | TRBV15 | NA | TGTGCCACCAGCAGAGATTTAGGGGTATGGGGGCCCCAGCATTTT | CATSRDLGVWGPQHF
TRBJ1-1 | NA | TRBV3-1/TRBV3-2 | NA | TGTGCCAGCCGTCTTAACAGGGACACTGAAGCTTTCTTT | CASRLNRDTEAFF
TRBJ2-1 | NA | TRBV11-1 | TRBD2 | TGTGCCAGCAGCTCCTTAGAGCGGGGCAATGAGCAGTTCTTC | CASSSLERGNEQFF
TRBJ1-2 | few | TRBV9 | TRBD1 | TGTGCCAGCAGCGCCGTTACAGGGGCGAGTTTTGGCTACACCTTC | CASSAVTGASFGYTF
TRBJ1-1 | NA | TRBV7-9 | NA | TGTGCCAGCAGCCGGCAGGGAAACACTGAAGCTTTCTTT | CASSRQGNTEAFF
TRBJ2-1 | NA | TRBV11-2 | TRBD2 | TGTGCCAGCCACGACGGGAGGGAACCCTACAATGAGCAGTTCTTC | CASHDGREPYNEQFF
TRBJ2-1 | NA | TRBV6-2/TRBV6-3 | TRBD2 | TGTGCCAGCAGTTATGGGACTAGAACTGAGCAGTTCTTC | CASSYGTRTEQFF
TRBJ2-7 | NA | TRBV5-1 | NA | TGCGCCAGCAGCTTGGTCGGGTACTCCTACGAGCAGTACTTC | CASSLVGYSYEQYF
TRBJ2-1 | NA | TRBV11-2 | NA | TGTGCCAGCAGCTTAGCGGGCCCCGGGGAGTTCTTC | CASSLAGPGEFF
TRBJ2-7 | NA | TRBV30 | TRBD1 | TGTGCCTGGAGTGGCACAGGGGGCAGAGTATACGAGCAGTACTTC | CAWSGTGGRVYEQYF
TRBJ1-1 | NA | TRBV25-1 | TRBD1 | TGTGCCACCTCCGGGACAGCAGCTGAAGCTTTCTTT | CATSGTAAEAFF
TRBJ2-3 | NA | TRBV6-1 | TRBD2 | TGTGCCAGCAGTGAAGAGGCTAGCGGGGGCCCAGATACGCAGTATTTT | CASSEEASGGPDTQYF
TRBJ2-7 | once | TRBV7-9 | TRBD2 | TGTGCCAGCAGCCCCCCTGGGACTAGCGGGAACGAGCAGTACTTC | CASSPPGTSGNEQYF
TRBJ2-5 | NA | TRBV24-1 | TRBD2 | TGTGCCACCAGTGACTGGCCACGGATCGGACTAGCGGAAGAGACCCAGTACTTC | CATSDWPRIGLAEETQYF
TRBJ2-2 | NA | TRBV7-2 | NA | TGTGCCAGCAGCACTCCCACCGGGGAGCTGTTTTTT | CASSTPTGELFF
TRBJ2-7 | NA | TRBV9 | TRBD2 | TGTGCCAGCAGCAGGGGCGGCGGGGGGGCGTACGAGCAGTACTTC | CASSRGGGGAYEQYF
TRBJ2-2 | NA | TRBV27 | TRBD1 | TGTGCCAGCAGTTTATCCGGGACAGTCACCGGGGAGCTGTTTTTT | CASSLSGTVTGELFF
TRBJ1-6 | NA | TRBV4-1 | NA | TGCGCCAGCAGCCAAGTGGGGGGGTCCAATTCACCCCTCCACTTT | CASSQVGGSNSPLHF
TRBJ1-2 | NA | TRBV5-5 | NA | TGTGCCAGCAGCTTTAGGACTGAGAGTTATGGCTACACCTTC | CASSFRTESYGYTF
TRBJ2-1 | NA | TRBV14 | NA | TGTGCCAGTCATGGCGGATTCTACAATGAGCAGTTCTTC | CASHGGFYNEQFF
TRBJ1-6 | NA | TRBV5-1 | NA | TGCGCCAGCAGCTTGGGGGAGATCCAAAATTCACCCCTCCACTTT | CASSLGEIQNSPLHF
TRBJ1-4 | NA | TRBV29-1 | NA | TGCAGCGTTTGTCGGGACCTGGGGGGTGAAAAACTGTTTTTT | CSVCRDLGGEKLFF
TRBJ1-1 | NA | TRBV18 | NA | TGTGCCAGCTCACCTCGTTCAGGGGCCACTGAAGCTTTCTTT | CASSPRSGATEAFF
TRBJ2-5 | NA | TRBV5-1 | TRBD1 | TGCGCCAGCAGCGTGACAGGGCGAGAAGAGACCCAGTACTTC | CASSVTGREETQYF
TRBJ2-6 | NA | TRBV9 | NA | TGTGCCAGCAGCGTAGGGTTAGGGGAAAGCTCTGGGGCCAACGTCCTGACTTTC | CASSVGLGESSGANVLTF
TRBJ2-7 | NA | TRBV5-1 | TRBD1 | TGCGCCAGCAGCTACGACAGGGGTGAAGCCTACGAGCAGTACTTC | CASSYDRGEAYEQYF
TRBJ2-7 | NA | TRBV11-2 | TRBD1 | TGTGCCAGCAGCTTAGTCTGGACAGGGTCCGAGCAGTACTTC | CASSLVWTGSEQYF
TRBJ1-3 | once | TRBV3-1/TRBV3-2 | NA | TGTGCCAGCAGTCTTCAGGGGACAGGAAACACCATATATTTT | CASSLQGTGNTIYF
TRBJ1-5 | few | TRBV6-6 | NA | TGTGCCAGCAGTCTACTTGACAGGTCGGCCAATCAGCCCCAGCATTTT | CASSLLDRSANQPQHF
TRBJ2-7 | NA | TRBV10-3 | TRBD2 | TGTGCCATCAGTGAACCCGGACTAGCGGGCCCCTACGAGCAGTACTTC | CAISEPGLAGPYEQYF
TRBJ1-4 | NA | TRBV29-1 | NA | TGCAGCGTTGCCCCCGCAGGGGCAACTAATGAAAAACTGTTTTTT | CSVAPAGATNEKLFF
TRBJ2-1 | NA | TRBV5-1 | TRBD2 | TGCGCCAGCAGCTCAGACCTTTTAGGAAGCGGGAGGGAGAAACAGTTCTTC | CASSSDLLGSGREKQFF
TRBJ2-1 | NA | TRBV3-1/TRBV3-2 | NA | TGTGCCAGCAGTCCTACCTCAGGGGTCCCGGGGTTCTTC | CASSPTSGVPGFF
TRBJ2-1 | few | TRBV2 | TRBD2 | TGTGCCAGCAGGCAGCGGGGGAGCTCCTACAATGAGCAGTTCTTC | CASRQRGSSYNEQFF
TRBJ1-2 | NA | TRBV2 | NA | TGTGCCAGCAGACCCACACAGTTCGGGGGGTATGGCTACACCTTC | CASRPTQFGGYGYTF
TRBJ1-2 | NA | TRBV7-2 | TRBD1 | TGTGCCAGCAGCTTAGTCGGGACAGCTAACTATGGCTACACCTTC | CASSLVGTANYGYTF
TRBJ2-7 | NA | TRBV7-2 | TRBD2 | TGTGCCAGCAGCTTACGCCTAGCGGGCTACGAGCAGTACTTC | CASSLRLAGYEQYF
TRBJ2-5 | NA | TRBV3-1/TRBV3-2 | TRBD1 | TGTGCCAGCACCGGACAGGGTGGGAAGACCCAGTACTTC | CASTGQGGKTQYF
TRBJ2-5 | NA | TRBV7-3 | TRBD2 | TGTGCCAGCAGCTACCGAGGACTAGCGGGACAAGAGACCCAGTACTTC | CASSYRGLAGQETQYF
TRBJ2-7 | NA | TRBV5-1 | TRBD2 | TGCGCCAGCACCCCCGGGACTACCAGCTACGAGCAGTACTTC | CASTPGTTSYEQYF
TRBJ2-2 | NA | TRBV5-5 | NA | TGTGCCAGCAGCCCCCCAGTTGCGGGCGCGAACACCGGGGAGCTGTTTTTT | CASSPPVAGANTGELFF
TRBJ1-5 | NA | TRBV19 | NA | TGTGCCAGTAGTATGCCGACAGGATTGGGTCAGCCCCAGCATTTT | CASSMPTGLGQPQHF
TRBJ1-4 | NA | TRBV4-1 | TRBD1 | TGCGCCAGCAGCCAAGATAGAGGGGGGACAGGACTTAGGGGCGGTAATGAAAAACTGTTTTTT | CASSQDRGGTGLRGGNEKLFF
TRBJ1-2 | few | TRBV13 | TRBD1 | TGTGCCAGCAGCTTAGGAACAGGGGGCCATGGCTACACCTTC | CASSLGTGGHGYTF
TRBJ2-3 | NA | TRBV19 | TRBD1 | TGTGCCAGTAGCCCGGGTGGGACAGGGACGGATCATGATACGCAGTATTTT | CASSPGGTGTDHDTQYF
TRBJ1-4 | NA | TRBV6-5 | TRBD1 | TGTGCCAGCTCGCCCGGGACAGCAACTAATGAAAAACTGTTTTTT | CASSPGTATNEKLFF
TRBJ1-2 | few | TRBV2 | NA | TGTGCCAGCCACAGGGCAACAAACTATGGCTACACCTTC | CASHRATNYGYTF
TRBJ1-1 | NA | TRBV5-1 | TRBD1 | TGCGCCAGCAGCTACCTGGACAGGTCTAACACTGAAGCTTTCTTT | CASSYLDRSNTEAFF
TRBJ2-3 | NA | TRBV9 | NA | TGTGCCAGCAGCCGAGCGGGACACCGCACAGATACGCAGTATTTT | CASSRAGHRTDTQYF
TRBJ2-1 | NA | TRBV6-1 | TRBD2 | TGTGCCAGCAGCGAAGGACTAGCGGATTACAATGAGCAGTTCTTC | CASSEGLADYNEQFF
TRBJ1-1 | NA | TRBV5-1 | NA | TGCGCCAGCAGCTCAGACACCACTGAAGCTTTCTTT | CASSSDTTEAFF